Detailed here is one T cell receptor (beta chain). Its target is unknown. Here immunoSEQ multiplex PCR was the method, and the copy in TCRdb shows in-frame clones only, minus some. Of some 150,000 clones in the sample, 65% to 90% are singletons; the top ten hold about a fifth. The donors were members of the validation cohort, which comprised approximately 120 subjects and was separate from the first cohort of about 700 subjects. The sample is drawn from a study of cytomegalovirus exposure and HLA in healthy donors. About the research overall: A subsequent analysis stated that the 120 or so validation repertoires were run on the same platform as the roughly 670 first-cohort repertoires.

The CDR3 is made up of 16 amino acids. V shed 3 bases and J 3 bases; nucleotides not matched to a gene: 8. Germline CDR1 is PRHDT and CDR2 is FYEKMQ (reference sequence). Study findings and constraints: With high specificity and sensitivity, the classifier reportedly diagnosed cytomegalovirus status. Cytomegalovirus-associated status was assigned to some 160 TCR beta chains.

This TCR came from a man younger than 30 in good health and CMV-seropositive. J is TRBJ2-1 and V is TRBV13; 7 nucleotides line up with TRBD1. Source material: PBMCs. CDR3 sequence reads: CASSFIDRVGYNEQFF. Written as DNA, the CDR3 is TGTGCCAGCAGCTTTATTGACAGGGTTGGCTACAATGAGCAGTTCTTC.